A selection of T cell receptor beta chains follows, all from one sample in a study of T cell responses to AZD1222 COVID-19 vaccine. Here immunoSEQ multiplex PCR was the method, and the copy in TCRdb shows in-frame clones only, minus some. The data show 90,000 to 130,000 clones, 88% seen once. The specimen was peripheral blood, collected on day 0 of AZD1222 vaccination. The receptors shown here come from an adult in good health. Each CDR3 is given with its conserved first and last residue. D genes are given only for firm matches. Size is omitted from some rows. Given values are once, few, many or a class for expanded clones.

>NA|NA|TRBV3-1/TRBV3-2|TRBJ1-1
TGTGCCAGCAGCCAACCAGGGGTTACTGAAGCTTTCTTT
CASSQPGVTEAFF
>NA|NA|TRBV11-2|TRBJ1-6
TGTGCCAGCAGCATCCGGACTGTTAATTCACCCCTCCACTTT
CASSIRTVNSPLHF
>NA|NA|TRBV4-1|TRBJ1-2
TGCGCCAGCAGCCGAGACACCGACTACACCTTC
CASSRDTDYTF
>NA|NA|TRBV5-1|TRBJ2-7
TGCGCCAGCAACGCCGGGACGGATTACGAGCAGTACTTC
CASNAGTDYEQYF
>NA|NA|TRBV5-6|TRBJ1-2
TGTGCCAGCAGCTTGGCCCAGTTGGGCTACACCTTC
CASSLAQLGYTF
>NA|NA|TRBV3-1/TRBV3-2|TRBJ2-1
TGTGCCAGCAGCCCCAGGGAGGACCTACCCTACAATGAGCAGTTCTTC
CASSPREDLPYNEQFF
>NA|TRBD1|TRBV10-3|TRBJ1-2
TGTGCCATCAGTCTGACAGGGGGCAACTATGGCTACACCTTC
CAISLTGGNYGYTF
>NA|NA|TRBV12-3/TRBV12-4|TRBJ1-1
TGTGCCAGCAGCCGACAGCTGAACACTGAAGCTTTCTTT
CASSRQLNTEAFF
>NA|TRBD2|TRBV3-1/TRBV3-2|TRBJ2-3
TGTGCCAGCAGCCGGGTGGCTAGCGGGAAGATAGATACGCAGTATTTT
CASSRVASGKIDTQYF
>few|NA|TRBV7-9|TRBJ1-2
TGTGCCAGCAGCTTAGCGCTTGACTATGGCTACACCTTC
CASSLALDYGYTF
>once|NA|TRBV3-1/TRBV3-2|TRBJ1-1
TGTGCCAGCAGCCAGTACGGCTTGAACACTGAAGCTTTCTTT
CASSQYGLNTEAFF
>NA|NA|TRBV4-1|TRBJ2-1
TGCGCCAGCAGCCAAACGGGACAACACAATGAGCAGTTCTTC
CASSQTGQHNEQFF
>NA|TRBD2|TRBV6-4|TRBJ2-3
TGTGCCAGCAGTGACTCTAGCGGGGGGGCAGATACGCAGTATTTT
CASSDSSGGADTQYF
>NA|NA|TRBV10-1|TRBJ1-3
TGCGCCAGCAGTGAAGGGATCGGCAACACCATATATTTT
CASSEGIGNTIYF
>NA|NA|TRBV9|TRBJ2-2
TGTGCCAGCAGCGCCCAGGGGACGGCCGGGGAGCTGTTTTTT
CASSAQGTAGELFF
>NA|TRBD1|TRBV5-4|TRBJ1-2
TGTGCCAGCAGCTTGCATCCAGGGGGTGCGTATGGCTACACCTTC
CASSLHPGGAYGYTF